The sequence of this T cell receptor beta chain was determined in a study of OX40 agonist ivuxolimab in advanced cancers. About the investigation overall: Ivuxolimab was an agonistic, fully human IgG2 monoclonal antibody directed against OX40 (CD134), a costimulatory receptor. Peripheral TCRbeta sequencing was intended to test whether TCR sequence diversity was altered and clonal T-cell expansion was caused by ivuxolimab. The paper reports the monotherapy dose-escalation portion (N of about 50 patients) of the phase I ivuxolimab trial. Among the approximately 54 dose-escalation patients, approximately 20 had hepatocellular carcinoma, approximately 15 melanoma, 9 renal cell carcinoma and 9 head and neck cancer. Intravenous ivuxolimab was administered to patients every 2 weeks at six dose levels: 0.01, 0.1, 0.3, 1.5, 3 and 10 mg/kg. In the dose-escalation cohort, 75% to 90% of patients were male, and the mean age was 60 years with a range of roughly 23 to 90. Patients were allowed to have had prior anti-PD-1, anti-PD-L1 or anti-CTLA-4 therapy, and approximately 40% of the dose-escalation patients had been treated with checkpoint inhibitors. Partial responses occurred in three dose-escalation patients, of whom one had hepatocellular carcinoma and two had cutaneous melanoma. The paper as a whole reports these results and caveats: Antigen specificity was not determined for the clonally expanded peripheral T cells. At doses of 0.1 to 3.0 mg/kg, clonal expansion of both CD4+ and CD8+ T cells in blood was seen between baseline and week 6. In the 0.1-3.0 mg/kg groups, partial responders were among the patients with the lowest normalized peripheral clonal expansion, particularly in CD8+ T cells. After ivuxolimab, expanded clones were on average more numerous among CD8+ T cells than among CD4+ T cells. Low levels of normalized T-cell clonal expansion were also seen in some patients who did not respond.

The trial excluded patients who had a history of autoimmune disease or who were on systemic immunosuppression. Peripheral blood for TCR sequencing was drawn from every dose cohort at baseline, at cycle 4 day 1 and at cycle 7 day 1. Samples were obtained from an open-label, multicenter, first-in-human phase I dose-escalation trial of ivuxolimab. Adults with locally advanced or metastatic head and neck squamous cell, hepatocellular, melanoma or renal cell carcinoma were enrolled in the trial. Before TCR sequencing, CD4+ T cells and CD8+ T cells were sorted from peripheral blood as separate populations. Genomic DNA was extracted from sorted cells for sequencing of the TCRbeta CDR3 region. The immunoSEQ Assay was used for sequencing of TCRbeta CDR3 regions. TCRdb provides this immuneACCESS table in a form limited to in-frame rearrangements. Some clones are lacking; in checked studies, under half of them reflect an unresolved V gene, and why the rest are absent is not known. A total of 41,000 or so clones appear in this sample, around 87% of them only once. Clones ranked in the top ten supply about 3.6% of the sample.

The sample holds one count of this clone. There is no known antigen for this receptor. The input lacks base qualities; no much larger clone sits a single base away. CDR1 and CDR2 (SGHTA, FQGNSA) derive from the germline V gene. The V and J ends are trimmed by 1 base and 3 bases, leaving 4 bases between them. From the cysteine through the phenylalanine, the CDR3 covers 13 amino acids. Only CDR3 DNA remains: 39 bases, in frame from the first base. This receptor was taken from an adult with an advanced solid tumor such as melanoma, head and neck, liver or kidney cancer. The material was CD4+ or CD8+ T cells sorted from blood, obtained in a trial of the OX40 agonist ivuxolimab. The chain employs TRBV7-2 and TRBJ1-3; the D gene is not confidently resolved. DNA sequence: TGTGCCAGCAGCTTAGTGAGTGGAAACACCATATATTTT. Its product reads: CASSLVSGNTIYF.